The 17 T cell receptor beta chains given below trace back to one sample, sequenced in a study of cytomegalovirus exposure and HLA in healthy donors. PCR used 60 Vbeta primers and 13 Jbeta primers. TCRdb's copy holds only in-frame clones and misses some; the assay was immunoSEQ multiplex PCR. Of roughly 120,000 clones listed, more than 70% are singletons. The specimen sequenced was PBMCs. The origin of the receptors is a man in his fifties or sixties in good health and CMV-seropositive.

The V call is TRBV4-1, the J call TRBJ2-2; 9 nucleotides match TRBD2. V lost 4 bases, J lost 2 bases, and 2 bases stayed unmatched. The CDR3 length is 15 residues. Per the germline V gene, CDR1 is MGHRA and CDR2 is YSYEKL. The CDR3 DNA reads TGCGCCAGCAGCCCGACTAGCGGAAACACCGGGGAGCTGTTTTTT. It encodes CASSPTSGNTGELFF.

The chain has TRBV2 and TRBJ1-2, with TRBD1 as a possible D gene (6 bases). The length of the CDR3 is 13 residues. Trimming left V 2 bases short and J 5 bases short, with 9 bases between. Germline assignment: CDR1 SNHLY and CDR2 FYNNEI. CDR3 DNA: TGTGCCAGCAGTGAAAGGACAGTATATGGCTACACCTTC. Protein product: CASSERTVYGYTF.

This rearrangement joins TRBV21-1 to TRBJ2-3; TRBD2 is the table's D call and was not checked against the DNA. TRBV21-1 is given as a pseudogene. This CDR3 is built from 15 residues. The chain's CDR3 is CASFRVGELTDTQYF. The CDR3 nucleotides are TGTGCCAGCTTCAGAGTCGGGGAACTTACAGATACGCAGTATTTT.

The chain employs TRBV28 and TRBJ2-7, with a weak D call TRBD2 (6 bases). V was shortened by 5 bases and J by 9 bases, with 17 bases between the two germline ends. The germline gives CDR1 MDHEN, CDR2 SYDVKM. There are 13 residues in the CDR3. The CDR3 nucleotides read TGTGCCAGCAGTAAAGGGGACTTTAGATGGCAGTACTTC. Encoded protein: CASSKGDFRWQYF. The full variable domain, in which reference TRBV28 and TRBJ2-7 provide the parts outside the CDR3, is DVKVTQSSRYLVKRTGEKVFLECVQDMDHENMFWYRQDPGLGLRLIYFSYDVKMKEKGDIPEGYSVSREKKERFSLILESASTNQTSMYLCASSKGDFRWQYFGPGTRLTVT.

The chain carries TRBV11-2 and TRBJ2-3; 9 nucleotides agree with TRBD1. This CDR3 has 15 residues. Germline CDR1 and CDR2: SGHAT and FQNNGV. Trimming cost V 5 bases and J 4 bases; bases outside gene matches: 7. The CDR3 sequence is CASSLGTGNADTQYF. CDR3 DNA: TGTGCCAGCAGCCTTGGGACAGGGAACGCAGATACGCAGTATTTT.

This chain links TRBV12-5 with TRBJ2-1; D possibly corresponds to TRBD2 (6 bases). This CDR3 comprises 13 residues. V dropped 3 bases and J dropped 6 bases, with 9 bases sitting between them. Germline V CDR1 and CDR2: LGHNT, FRNRAP. The CDR3 sequence is CASGFGGVNEQFF. The DNA of the CDR3 is TGTGCTAGTGGTTTCGGAGGGGTCAATGAGCAGTTCTTC.

Only a few counts were recorded for this clone. The chain is built from TRBV28 and TRBJ1-4; D perhaps matches TRBD1 (6 bases). V was clipped by 7 bases and J by 7 bases, with 16 bases between them. Germline V gives CDR1 MDHEN, CDR2 SYDVKM. CDR3 length: 14 residues. The CDR3 sequence is CASNRAGVREKLFF. CDR3 DNA: TGTGCCAGCAACCGGGCAGGGGTTCGTGAAAAACTGTTTTTT.

V is TRBV6-5 and J is TRBJ2-7; TRBD1 matches 10 bases. There are 15 residues in the CDR3. Germline V gives CDR1 MNHEY, CDR2 SVGAGI. V trimming: 0 bases; J trimming: 7 bases; junction bases outside the gene matches: 6. The CDR3 loop is CASSYSRQGAGEQYF. CDR3 DNA: TGTGCCAGCAGTTACTCCAGACAGGGGGCAGGAGAGCAGTACTTC.

This chain links TRBV11-3 with TRBJ2-1, with 10 bases aligning to TRBD2. Germline V lookup: CDR1 SGHNT, CDR2 YENEEA. V gave up 3 bases and J gave up 6 bases; unmatched junction bases: 17. The CDR3 is made up of 19 amino acids. The CDR3 DNA reads as TGTGCCAGCAGCTTTAGAACGGCTGAAGCGGGAGGGCCGGGCAATGAGCAGTTCTTC. Its protein is CASSFRTAEAGGPGNEQFF.

This clone was detected once. This sequence joins TRBV5-1 and TRBJ2-1, with TRBD1 as a possible D gene (6 bases). Trimming cost V 7 bases and J 6 bases, with 20 bases left between them. The CDR3 loop spans 15 amino acids. The germline gives CDR1 SGHRS, CDR2 YFSETQ. CDR3 in amino acids: CASSEWDGQSNEQFF. The CDR3 bases are TGCGCCAGCTCAGAATGGGATGGACAGAGCAATGAGCAGTTCTTC.

This clone came up once. One end of the junction does not line up with germline, which may come from a read error. V is TRBV7-9 and J is TRBJ2-7; the match to TRBD2 covers 7 bases. The CDR3 spans 16 residues. The germline gives CDR1 SEHNR, CDR2 FQNEAQ (reference sequence). The CDR3 here is CSSSHSGRVMVDEQYF. The CDR3 bases are TGTTCCAGCAGCCACTCAGGGAGGGTGATGGTGGATGAGCAGTACTTC.

The rearrangement links TRBV5-1 to TRBJ2-7; perhaps TRBD2 as D (6 bases). The CDR3 is made up of 14 amino acids. V lost 4 bases and J 6 bases, leaving 17 bases between the germline ends. Germline V gives CDR1 SGHRS, CDR2 YFSETQ. The CDR3 bases are TGCGCCAGCAGCCCGGGGACTTCCCTGGGCGAGCAGTACTTC. Protein: CASSPGTSLGEQYF.

In regard to this clone: Its ends do not fully match the called genes, so a read error is possible. The chain employs TRBV5-4 and TRBJ1-3; D unclear. The CDR3 is made up of 16 amino acids. Germline V gene sequence: CDR1 SGHNT, CDR2 YYREEE (reference sequence). The CDR3 coding sequence is TGTGCCAGCAGCTTGGGCGGCGTGAGAATTCAGTCCTCCGGGAATTTT. Protein product: CASSLGGVRIQSSGNF.

Note on this clone: The junction and the germline gene differ at one end; a read error may be behind it. Other DNA sequences in this specimen translate into the identical CDR3. The CDR3 sequence: CASSFGLGGNTEAFF. The DNA for the CDR3 is TGCGCCAGCAGCTTTGGCTTGGGGGGTAACACTGAGGCTTTCTTT. The chain carries TRBV5-1 and TRBJ1-1, with a weak D call TRBD1 (5 bases). The CDR3 is 15 amino acids. CDR1 SGHRS and CDR2 YFSETQ come from the germline V gene.

The rearrangement joins TRBV2 to TRBJ1-1; 8 bases map to TRBD1. CDR3 length: 12 amino acids. V trimming: 5 bases; J trimming: 8 bases; junction bases outside the gene matches: 4. CDR1 is SNHLY and CDR2 is FYNNEI in the germline V gene. CDR3 DNA: TGTGCCAGCAGTCTAGACAGGGGCGAAGCTTTCTTT. Protein: CASSLDRGEAFF.

V gene TRBV30 combines with J gene TRBJ1-5; 8 bases fit TRBD1. V dropped 8 bases and J dropped 7; count of bases not matched to a gene: 13. CDR3 length: 14 residues. Germline V gene data show CDR1 as GTSNPN and CDR2 as SVGIG (reference sequence). The CDR3 nucleotides read TGTGCCCGAGTCCCGGGACAGGTTGGGCAGCCCCAGCATTTT. It yields the protein CARVPGQVGQPQHF.

The chain carries TRBV7-9 and TRBJ2-2; 11 bases fit TRBD1. The germline V gene has CDR1 SEHNR and CDR2 FQNEAQ (reference sequence). This CDR3 region has 16 residues. V lost 4 bases, J lost 1 base, and 2 bases stayed unmatched. CDR3 DNA: TGTGCCAGCAGCTCCGGGACAGGGGGGAACACCGGGGAGCTGTTTTTT. It yields the protein CASSSGTGGNTGELFF.